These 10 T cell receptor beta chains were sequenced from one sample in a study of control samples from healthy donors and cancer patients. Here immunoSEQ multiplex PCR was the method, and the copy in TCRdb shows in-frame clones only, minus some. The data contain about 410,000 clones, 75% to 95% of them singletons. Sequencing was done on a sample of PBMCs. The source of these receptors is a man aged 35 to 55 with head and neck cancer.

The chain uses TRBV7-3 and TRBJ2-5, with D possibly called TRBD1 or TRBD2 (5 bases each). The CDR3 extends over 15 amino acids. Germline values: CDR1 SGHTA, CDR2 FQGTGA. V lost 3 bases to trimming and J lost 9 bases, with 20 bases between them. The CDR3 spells CASSLTGAQLSAQYF. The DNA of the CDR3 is TGTGCCAGCAGCTTGACCGGGGCCCAGTTGTCGGCCCAGTACTTC.

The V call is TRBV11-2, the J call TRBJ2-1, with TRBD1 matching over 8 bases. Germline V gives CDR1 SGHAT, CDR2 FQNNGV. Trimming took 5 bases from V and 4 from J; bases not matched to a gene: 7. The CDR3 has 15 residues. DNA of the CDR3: TGTGCCAGCAGCCCAAGCAGGACAGGGTACAATGAGCAGTTCTTC. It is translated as CASSPSRTGYNEQFF.

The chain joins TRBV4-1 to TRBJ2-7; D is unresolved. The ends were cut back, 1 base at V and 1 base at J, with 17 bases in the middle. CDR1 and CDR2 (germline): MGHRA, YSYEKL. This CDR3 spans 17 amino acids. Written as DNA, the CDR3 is TGCGCCAGCAGCCAAGCTCCGAATCGTGGGCCGTCCTACGAGCAGTACTTC. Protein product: CASSQAPNRGPSYEQYF.

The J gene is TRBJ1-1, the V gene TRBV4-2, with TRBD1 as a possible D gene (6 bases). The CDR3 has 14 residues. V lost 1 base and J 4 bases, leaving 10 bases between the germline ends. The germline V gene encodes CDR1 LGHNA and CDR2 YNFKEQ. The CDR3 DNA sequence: TGTGCCAGCAGCCAAGGGGGGCAGAGCACTGAAGCTTTCTTT. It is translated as CASSQGGQSTEAFF.

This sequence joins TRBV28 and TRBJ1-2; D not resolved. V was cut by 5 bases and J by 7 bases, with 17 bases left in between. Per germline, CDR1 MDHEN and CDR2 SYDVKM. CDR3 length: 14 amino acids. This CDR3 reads CASSTQPSGGGYTF. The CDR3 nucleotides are TGTGCCAGCAGTACGCAGCCCTCCGGTGGTGGCTACACCTTC.

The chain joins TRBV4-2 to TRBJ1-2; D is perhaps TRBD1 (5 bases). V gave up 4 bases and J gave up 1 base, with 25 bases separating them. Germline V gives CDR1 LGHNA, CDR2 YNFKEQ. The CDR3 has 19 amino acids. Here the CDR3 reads CASSPHERGTPNYNYGYTF. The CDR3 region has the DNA TGTGCCAGCAGCCCGCACGAACGAGGGACCCCCAATTATAACTATGGCTACACCTTC.

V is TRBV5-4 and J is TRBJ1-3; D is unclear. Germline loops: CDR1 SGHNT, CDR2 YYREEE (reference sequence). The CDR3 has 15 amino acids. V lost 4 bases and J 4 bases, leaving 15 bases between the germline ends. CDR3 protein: CASSKEGRSGNTIYF. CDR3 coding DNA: TGTGCCAGCAGCAAGGAAGGCCGGTCGGGAAACACCATATATTTT.

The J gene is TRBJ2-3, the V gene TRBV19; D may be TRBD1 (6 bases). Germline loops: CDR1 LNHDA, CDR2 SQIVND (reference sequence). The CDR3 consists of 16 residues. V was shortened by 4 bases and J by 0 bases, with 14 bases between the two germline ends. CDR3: CASSKGGQISTDTQYF. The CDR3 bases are TGTGCCAGTAGTAAGGGCGGACAGATCAGCACAGATACGCAGTATTTT. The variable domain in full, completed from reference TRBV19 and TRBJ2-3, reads DGGITQSPKYLFRKEGQNVTLSCEQNLNHDAMYWYRQDPGQGLRLIYYSQIVNDFQKGDIAEGYSVSREKKESFPLTVTSAQKNPTAFYLCASSKGGQISTDTQYFGPGTRLTVL.

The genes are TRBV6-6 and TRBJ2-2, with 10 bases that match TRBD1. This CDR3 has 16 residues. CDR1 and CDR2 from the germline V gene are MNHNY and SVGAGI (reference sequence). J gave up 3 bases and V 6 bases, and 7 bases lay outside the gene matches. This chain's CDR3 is CASRETGTGDTGELFF. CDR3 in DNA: TGTGCCAGCAGAGAAACCGGGACAGGGGACACCGGGGAGCTGTTTTTT.

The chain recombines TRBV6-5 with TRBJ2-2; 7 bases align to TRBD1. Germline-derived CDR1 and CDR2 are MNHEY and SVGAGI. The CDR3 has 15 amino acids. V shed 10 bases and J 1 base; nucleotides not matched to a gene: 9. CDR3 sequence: CANMTGQENTGELFF. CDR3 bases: TGTGCCAACATGACAGGGCAAGAGAACACCGGGGAGCTGTTTTTT.